This TCR beta chain appears in the sequencing data of a study of CD8+CD57+ T cells in acquired aplastic anemia. Study information: The average for DNA from sorted CD4+ and CD8+ cells was roughly 3 ug. In CD4+ cells, healthy donors produced an average of approximately 11 million reads.

General study points: A significant difference in CD8+ Simpson's diversity between patients and controls was not found.

Genomic DNA was employed as the template in profiling TCR beta VDJ and CDR3. From the reads, TCRdb called clonotypes with MiXCR, one entry per CDR3 protein. The table includes tens of thousands of distinct CDR3 sequences, roughly 50% detected once. With 4 bases removed from V and 3 bases from J, the gap between germline ends came to 8 bases. This CDR3 region has 12 residues. Per germline, CDR1 SQVTM and CDR2 ANQGSEA. Comment on this clonotype: Its antigen is currently unknown.

The chain couples TRBV29-1 to TRBJ2-3; no clear D. The source of this sequence is a human donor in good health, serving as a control. Sequenced input: sorted CD4+, CD8+, or CD8+CD57+ T cells (not recorded which) from PBMCs. The CDR3 is CSVADQTDTQYF. As DNA, the CDR3 is TGCAGCGTTGCTGACCAGACAGATACGCAGTATTTT.